The present entry profiles one T cell receptor beta chain with its context. Its antigen is not yet known. Base quality data are lacking; no much larger clone is found one base away. The sample originates from a study of T-cell reconstitution after alpha-beta-depleted transplantation in children (dated by TCRdb to the mid-2010s). For the study in its entirety: The study quantitatively tracked T-cell immune reconstitution after TCRalphabeta/CD19-depleted allogeneic hematopoietic cell transplantation in children using TCR repertoire profiling.

Reading from cysteine to phenylalanine, the CDR3 counts 14 amino acids. Only the CDR3 part of the read is kept: 42 bases, read in frame from the first base. In the germline V gene, CDR1 corresponds to SNHLY and CDR2 to FYNNEI. Relative to germline, V is 7 bases shorter and J is 1 base shorter, with 8 bases between their ends. The receptor library was made with PCR. These reads were obtained on an Illumina HiSeq 2500. TCR library preparation used molecular barcoding, with unique molecular identifiers applied to normalize quantification of the TCRbeta repertoire. TCRdb trimmed the raw reads at Q25, called clones with MiXCR and kept productive beta chains. Every CDR3 protein is listed once, alongside the most common genes and DNA of its rows. The sample has more than 250,000 distinct CDR3 sequences on record, 9.9% of them singletons. In total, the top ten clones hold around 10% of the sample.

This sequence originates from a human donor who donated a stem cell graft to a child with SCID. The sample was PBMCs from the stem cell graft donor, taken from the stem cell graft. The sequence is built from TRBV2 and TRBJ2-6, with TRBD2 as a weak D call on 6 bases. The DNA is as follows: TGTGCCAGCATGGAGGGTTCTGGGGCCAACGTCCTGACTTTC. The resulting protein is CASMEGSGANVLTF.